One and the same sample provided the 25 T cell receptor beta chains below, sequenced in a study of technical replicates of blood from a few donors. Produced via immunoSEQ multiplex PCR; TCRdb's table is partial and in-frame only. The top ten clones hold approximately 0.15% of a sample with around 80,000 clones, roughly 98% of them seen once. Sequenced sample: T cells isolated from PBMCs. The receptors were gathered from a human donor in good health.

The chain recombines TRBV27 with TRBJ1-5, with TRBD1 identical over 7 bases. CDR3 size: 15 residues. V shed 6 bases and J 3 bases; nucleotides not matched to a gene: 8. Germline V gene lookup returns CDR1 MNHEY and CDR2 SMNVEV (reference sequence). The CDR3, as DNA: TGTGCCAGCAGCCGAAACAGGGGTGACAATCAGCCCCAGCATTTT. Translation gives CASSRNRGDNQPQHF.

The rearrangement uses TRBV18 and TRBJ2-4; 8 nucleotides align to TRBD1. Per germline, CDR1 KGHSH and CDR2 LQKENI. Trimming removed 8 bases from V and 8 bases from J; junction bases left unmatched: 8. This CDR3 is 13 amino acids long. In nucleotides, the CDR3 is TGTGCCAGCCTTATATCACAGGGGGACATTCAGTACTTC. It translates to CASLISQGDIQYF.

The CDR3 reads CASSFDGDRVFEDTQYF. The DNA for the CDR3 is TGCGCCAGCAGCTTTGATGGGGACAGGGTCTTTGAAGATACGCAGTATTTT. The chain employs TRBV5-1 and TRBJ2-3; 9 nucleotides agree with TRBD1. Per germline, CDR1 SGHRS and CDR2 YFSETQ. This CDR3 is built from 17 residues. V shed 2 bases, J shed 5 bases, and the junction held 12 bases outside the gene matches.

The chain recombines TRBV7-8 with TRBJ1-1; 7 nucleotides agree with TRBD1. Germline trimming cut 6 bases from V and 7 bases from J; bases unmatched to any gene: 8. The CDR3 length is 13 residues. The germline gives CDR1 SGHVS, CDR2 FQNEAQ. For the CDR3, the DNA is TGTGCCAGCAGTCCCGGACAGGTAGATGAAGCTTTCTTT. Protein product: CASSPGQVDEAFF. Complete variable domain (other parts from reference TRBV7-8 and TRBJ1-1): GAGVSQSPRYKVAKRGQDVALRCDPISGHVSLFWYQQALGQGPEFLTYFQNEAQLDKSGLPSDRFFAERPEGSVSTLKIQRTQQEDSAVYLCASSPGQVDEAFFGQGTRLTVV.

V usage is TRBV6-1 and J usage is TRBJ2-5; weak D call: TRBD2 (5 bases). Germline CDR1 is MNHNS and CDR2 is SASEGT. The CDR3 totals 14 residues. The V end was cut by 4 bases, the J end by 4 bases, with 13 bases between. This CDR3 reads CASSGSVGRETQYF. The DNA for the CDR3 is TGTGCCAGCAGTGGCTCCGTGGGGAGAGAGACCCAGTACTTC.

This clone has just a few counts. The chain joins TRBV30 to TRBJ1-3; D ambiguous. This CDR3 is 13 amino acids long. The ends were cut back, 3 bases at V and 3 bases at J, with 9 bases in the middle. CDR1 and CDR2 from the germline V gene are GTSNPN and SVGIG (reference sequence). The CDR3 spells CAWRSNGGNTIYF. CDR3 nucleotides: TGTGCCTGGAGGAGCAATGGTGGAAACACCATATATTTT.

This rearrangement joins TRBV4-2 to TRBJ1-2; 9 nucleotides agree with TRBD1. The germline gives CDR1 LGHNA, CDR2 YNFKEQ. The CDR3 is 15 residues long. Trimming removed 2 bases from V and 8 bases from J; junction bases left unmatched: 9. The CDR3 spells CASSQTTLTGGGYTF. CDR3 DNA sequence: TGTGCCAGCAGCCAAACAACTCTGACAGGGGGAGGCTACACCTTC.

J is TRBJ2-1 and V is TRBV10-1, with TRBD1 matching 7 bases. The CDR3 has 14 residues. Losses at the gene ends were 3 bases for V and 10 bases for J; bases not matched to a gene: 9. Germline CDR1 WNHNN, CDR2 SYGVQD (reference sequence). CDR3 DNA sequence: TGCGCCAGCAGTGAAAGGGCAGGGGGTAGGGAGCAGTTCTTC. Its translation: CASSERAGGREQFF.

The chain joins TRBV5-4 to TRBJ2-7; 10 bases fit TRBD2. From germline, CDR1 is SGHNT and CDR2 YYREEE (reference sequence). V was clipped by 0 bases and J by 0 bases; unmatched bases: 3. This CDR3 has 16 residues. This CDR3 is CASSLALAGSSYEQYF. The CDR3 region has the DNA TGTGCCAGCAGCTTGGCACTAGCGGGGAGCTCCTACGAGCAGTACTTC.

The chain joins TRBV6-1 to TRBJ2-2, with TRBD2 as a possible D gene (5 bases). V was clipped by 6 bases and J by 6 bases, with 11 bases between them. Germline CDR1 is MNHNS and CDR2 is SASEGT. The CDR3 runs to 13 residues. Here the CDR3 reads CASREGLPGELFF. CDR3 nucleotide sequence: TGTGCCAGCAGAGAGGGTCTCCCCGGGGAGCTGTTTTTT.

The chain links TRBV14 to TRBJ2-5; 8 bases agree with TRBD2. With 3 bases clipped from V and 5 bases from J, the junction kept 11 bases outside the gene matches. The CDR3 totals 16 residues. Germline V gene lookup returns CDR1 SGHDN and CDR2 FVKESK. The CDR3 DNA reads as TGTGCCAGCAGCCAGAGGGGACTAGGCCTTGGTGAGACCCAGTACTTC. As protein: CASSQRGLGLGETQYF.

The CDR3 DNA reads as TGTGCCAGCAGCTTCCAGGGCTACAATGAGCAGTTCTTC. Translation: CASSFQGYNEQFF. The chain carries TRBV5-5 and TRBJ2-1; the D gene is possibly TRBD1 (5 bases). Trimming took off 2 bases at V and 3 bases at J, with 6 bases between the two ends. CDR1 SGHKS and CDR2 YYEKEE come from the germline V gene (reference sequence). The CDR3 has 13 residues. The entire variable domain, with the rest obtained from reference TRBV5-5 and TRBJ2-1, is as follows: DAGVTQSPTHLIKTRGQQVTLRCSPISGHKSVSWYQQVLGQGPQFIFQYYEKEERGRGNFPDRFSARQFPNYSSELNVNALLLGDSALYLCASSFQGYNEQFFGPGTRLTVL.

The V and J genes are TRBV7-2 and TRBJ2-5; D not certain. CDR3 length: 13 amino acids. Looked up from germline, CDR1 is SGHTA and CDR2 is FQGNSA. The V and J ends lost 1 base and 4 bases respectively, with 7 bases between them. The CDR3, as DNA: TGTGCCAGCAGCTTAGTTGAGAGAGAGACCCAGTACTTC. Translating gives CASSLVERETQYF.

V gene TRBV6-5 combines with J gene TRBJ2-7; 9 bases line up with TRBD2. Unmatched junction bases numbered 3, after V lost 0 bases and J lost 3 bases. The CDR3 length is 15 residues. Germline V CDR1 and CDR2: MNHEY, SVGAGI. This CDR3 is CASSYSQAGGYEQYF. The DNA of the CDR3 is TGTGCCAGCAGTTACTCCCAAGCGGGAGGCTACGAGCAGTACTTC.

The rearrangement joins TRBV5-6 to TRBJ2-7, with 8 bases matching TRBD1. Trimming at V came to 2 bases and at J to 0 bases, leaving 4 bases not matched to a gene. Per germline, CDR1 SGHDT and CDR2 YYEEEE. The CDR3 runs to 15 residues. CDR3 DNA: TGTGCCAGCAGCTTTGGGACAGGCGCCTCCTACGAGCAGTACTTC. It is translated as CASSFGTGASYEQYF.

J is TRBJ2-1 and V is TRBV11-2; D possibly corresponds to TRBD2 (6 bases). Trimming stripped 5 bases from V and 5 bases from J, with 19 bases between. The CDR3 loop spans 16 amino acids. CDR1 is SGHAT and CDR2 is FQNNGV in the germline V gene. The CDR3 DNA reads as TGTGCCAGCAGCCCCGTGGGGGGTCTCGCAAACAATGAGCAGTTCTTC. As protein: CASSPVGGLANNEQFF.

The V and J genes are TRBV7-9 and TRBJ1-1, with D possibly being TRBD1 (6 bases). The CDR3 loop spans 16 amino acids. CDR1 is SEHNR, CDR2 FQNEAQ, per germline (reference sequence). V shed 5 bases and J shed 0 bases, with 16 bases lying between them. The CDR3 coding sequence is TGTGCCAGCAGCCCCCGTGGGGGCAGAATGAACACTGAAGCTTTCTTT. Translating gives CASSPRGGRMNTEAFF.

The chain combines TRBV7-6 with TRBJ2-7; 11 nucleotides align to TRBD2. Unmatched junction bases numbered 10, after V lost 3 bases and J lost 0 bases. This CDR3 has 18 amino acids. From germline, CDR1 is SGHVS and CDR2 FNYEAQ. The CDR3 reads CASSLGQGLADLSYEQYF. CDR3 sequence (DNA): TGTGCCAGCAGCTTGGGACAGGGACTAGCGGACCTCTCCTACGAGCAGTACTTC.

The genes are TRBV10-3 and TRBJ2-7; TRBD2 agrees at 7 bases. The CDR3 has 19 amino acids. CDR1 is ENHRY and CDR2 is SYGVKD in the germline V gene. V shed 4 bases, J shed 0 bases, and the junction held 18 bases outside the gene matches. In DNA form, the CDR3 reads TGTGCCATCAGTGCTAATGCCCTGTTGATGGGGGGGAGCTCCTACGAGCAGTACTTC. Amino acid sequence: CAISANALLMGGSSYEQYF.

The CDR3: CASTLGGPYNEQFF. The CDR3 bases are TGTGCCAGCACATTGGGGGGACCATACAATGAGCAGTTCTTC. The gene calls are TRBV27 and TRBJ2-1; D perhaps matches TRBD2 (6 bases). The length of the CDR3 is 14 residues. V was pared by 7 bases and J by 4 bases, with 14 bases between. The V gene's germline CDR1 is MNHEY and CDR2 SMNVEV (reference sequence).

This chain connects TRBV6-5 to TRBJ2-1, with 7 nucleotides matching TRBD2. The ends lost 3 bases at V and 3 bases at J; junction bases unmatched: 8. The CDR3 spans 16 residues. Germline V gene lookup returns CDR1 MNHEY and CDR2 SVGAGI. CDR3 in amino acids: CASSYRAGVVYNEQFF. CDR3 coding DNA: TGTGCCAGCAGTTATCGGGCGGGAGTCGTCTACAATGAGCAGTTCTTC.

This clone was seen once. As DNA, the CDR3 is TGTGCCAGCAGCTCGGACAGGGGGGCGTACGAGCAGTACTTC. Its protein product is CASSSDRGAYEQYF. The rearrangement joins TRBV2 to TRBJ2-7; TRBD1 agrees at 10 bases. J was trimmed by 4 bases and V by 6 bases; bases with no gene match: 6. CDR1 and CDR2 from the germline V gene are SNHLY and FYNNEI. This CDR3 has 14 residues.

The chain employs TRBV2 and TRBJ1-1; tentative D call: TRBD1 (6 bases). V lost 2 bases and J 1 base, leaving 11 bases between the germline ends. Germline V CDR1 and CDR2: SNHLY, FYNNEI. This CDR3 is 15 amino acids long. For the CDR3, the DNA is TGTGCCAGCAGTGAAACATACAGGGCGAACACTGAAGCTTTCTTT. It is translated as CASSETYRANTEAFF.

The rearrangement links TRBV6-5 to TRBJ1-2, with 8 bases aligning to TRBD1. The germline gives CDR1 MNHEY, CDR2 SVGAGI. V gave up 5 bases and J gave up 10 bases; unmatched junction bases: 6. This CDR3 comprises 12 residues. CDR3 sequence (DNA): TGTGCCAGCAGTCGGGACCAGGGGGCCTACACCTTC. Protein: CASSRDQGAYTF.

The chain joins TRBV4-1 to TRBJ2-3; 10 bases are shared with TRBD2. This CDR3 region has 15 residues. The germline V gene has CDR1 MGHRA and CDR2 YSYEKL. The junction had 2 bases not matched to a gene; V was cut back by 0 bases and J by 5 bases. CDR3 sequence: CASSQDRTSGDTQYF. DNA for the CDR3: TGCGCCAGCAGCCAAGATAGGACTAGCGGAGATACGCAGTATTTT.